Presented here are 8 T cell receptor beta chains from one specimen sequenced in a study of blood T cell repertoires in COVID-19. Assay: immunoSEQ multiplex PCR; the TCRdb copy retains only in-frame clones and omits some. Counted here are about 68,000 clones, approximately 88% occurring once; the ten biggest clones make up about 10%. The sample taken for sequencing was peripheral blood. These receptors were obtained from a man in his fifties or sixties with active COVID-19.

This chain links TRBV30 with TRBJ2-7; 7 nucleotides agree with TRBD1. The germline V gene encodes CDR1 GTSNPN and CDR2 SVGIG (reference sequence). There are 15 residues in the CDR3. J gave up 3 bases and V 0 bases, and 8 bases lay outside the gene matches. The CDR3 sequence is CAWSVPGQGDYEQYF. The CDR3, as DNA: TGTGCCTGGAGTGTACCGGGCCAGGGGGACTACGAGCAGTACTTC.

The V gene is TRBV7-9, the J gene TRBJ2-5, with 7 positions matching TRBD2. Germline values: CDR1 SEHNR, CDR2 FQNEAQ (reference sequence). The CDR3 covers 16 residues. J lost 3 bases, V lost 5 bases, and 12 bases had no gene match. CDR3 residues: CASSGFRVGLKETQYF. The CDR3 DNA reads TGTGCCAGCAGCGGTTTTCGGGTGGGACTAAAAGAGACCCAGTACTTC.

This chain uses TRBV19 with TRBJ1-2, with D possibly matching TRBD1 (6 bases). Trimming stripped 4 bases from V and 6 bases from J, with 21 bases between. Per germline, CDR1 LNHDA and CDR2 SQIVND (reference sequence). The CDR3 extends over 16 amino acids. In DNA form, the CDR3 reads TGTGCCAGTAGTACCTCACGGACAGCCCACCTCCATGGCTACACCTTC. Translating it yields CASSTSRTAHLHGYTF.

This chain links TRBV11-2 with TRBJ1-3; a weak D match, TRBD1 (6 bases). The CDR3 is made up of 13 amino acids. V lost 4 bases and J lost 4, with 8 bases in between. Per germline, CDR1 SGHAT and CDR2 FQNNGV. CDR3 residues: CASSSDRGNTIYF. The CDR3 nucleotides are TGTGCCAGCAGCTCCGACAGGGGAAACACCATATATTTT. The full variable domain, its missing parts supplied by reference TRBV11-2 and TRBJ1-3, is EAGVAQSPRYKIIEKRQSVAFWCNPISGHATLYWYQQILGQGPKLLIQFQNNGVVDDSQLPKDRFSAERLKGVDSTLKIQPAKLEDSAVYLCASSSDRGNTIYFGEGSWLTVV.

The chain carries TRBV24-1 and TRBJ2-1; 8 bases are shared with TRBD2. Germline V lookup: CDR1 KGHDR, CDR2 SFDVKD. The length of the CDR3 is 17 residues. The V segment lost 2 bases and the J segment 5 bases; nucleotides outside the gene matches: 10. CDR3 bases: TGTGCCACCAGTGATTCTACCTCCGGGACTAGAGACAATGAGCAGTTCTTC. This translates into CATSDSTSGTRDNEQFF.

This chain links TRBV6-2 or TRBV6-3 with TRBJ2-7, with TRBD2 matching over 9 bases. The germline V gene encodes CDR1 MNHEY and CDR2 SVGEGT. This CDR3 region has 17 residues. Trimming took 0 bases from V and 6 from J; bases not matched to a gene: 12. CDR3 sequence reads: CASSYSRLADYLPEQYF. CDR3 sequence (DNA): TGTGCCAGCAGTTACTCCCGACTAGCGGACTACCTCCCCGAGCAGTACTTC.

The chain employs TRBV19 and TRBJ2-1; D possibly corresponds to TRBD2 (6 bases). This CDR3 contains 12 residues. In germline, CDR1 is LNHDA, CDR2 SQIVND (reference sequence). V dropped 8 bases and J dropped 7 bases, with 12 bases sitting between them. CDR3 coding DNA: TGTGCCAGTGGTGGGGGGAGGAATGAGCAGTTCTTC. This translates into CASGGGRNEQFF.

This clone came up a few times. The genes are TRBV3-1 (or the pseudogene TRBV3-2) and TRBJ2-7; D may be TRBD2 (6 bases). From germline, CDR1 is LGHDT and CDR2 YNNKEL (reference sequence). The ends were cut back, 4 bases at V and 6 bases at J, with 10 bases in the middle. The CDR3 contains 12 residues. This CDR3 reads CASSPGVPEQYF. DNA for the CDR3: TGTGCCAGCAGCCCGGGAGTACCCGAGCAGTACTTC.